This TCR beta chain was captured in a study of blood T cell repertoires in COVID-19. About the research overall: Sites in the United States, Italy and Spain provided acute and convalescent COVID-19 samples. T cells, B-cell-depleted T cells, or PBMCs provided the cDNA or gDNA that served as material.

The data were produced by immunoSEQ multiplex PCR, yet TCRdb's version contains in-frame clones alone and is incomplete. The sample shows about 160,000 clones, roughly 82% of them seen only once. This clone turned up a few times. The CDR3 sequence is 17 residues long. Germline CDR1 and CDR2: SGHAT and FQNNGV. V shed 4 bases, J shed 6 bases, and the junction held 14 bases outside the gene matches. The chain is built from TRBV11-2 and TRBJ2-1; 8 nucleotides line up with TRBD1. This receptor was identified in a woman aged 40 to 50 with COVID-19, enrolled during active disease. Sample: peripheral blood. The CDR3 is CASSYTMSGGAANEQFF. The CDR3 DNA sequence: TGTGCCAGCAGCTACACAATGTCAGGGGGCGCTGCCAATGAGCAGTTCTTC.